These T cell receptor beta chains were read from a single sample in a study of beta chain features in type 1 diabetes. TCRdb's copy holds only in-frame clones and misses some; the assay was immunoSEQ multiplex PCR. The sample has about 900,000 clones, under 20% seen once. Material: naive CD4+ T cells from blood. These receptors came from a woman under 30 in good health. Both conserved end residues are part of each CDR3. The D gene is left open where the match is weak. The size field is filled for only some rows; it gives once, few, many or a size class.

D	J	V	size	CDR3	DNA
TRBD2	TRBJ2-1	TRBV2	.	CASSDGGSSYNEQFF	TGTGCCAGCAGTGATGGCGGGAGCTCCTACAATGAGCAGTTCTTC
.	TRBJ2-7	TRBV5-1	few	CASSLAPGRIYEQYF	TGCGCCAGCAGCTTGGCCCCGGGACGGATCTACGAGCAGTACTTC
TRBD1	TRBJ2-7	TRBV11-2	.	CASSSTGTGGNEQYF	TGTGCCAGCAGCTCCACCGGGACAGGGGGCAATGAGCAGTACTTC
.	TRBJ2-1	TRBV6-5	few	CASSYSIVRNEQFF	TGTGCCAGCAGTTACTCGATAGTGAGGAATGAGCAGTTCTTC
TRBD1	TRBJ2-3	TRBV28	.	CASSLGRQGPDTQYF	TGTGCCAGCAGTTTAGGGAGACAGGGGCCGGATACGCAGTATTTT
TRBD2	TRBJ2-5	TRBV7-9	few	CATSTSGRTKETQYF	TGTGCCACCTCGACTAGCGGGAGAACTAAAGAGACCCAGTACTTC
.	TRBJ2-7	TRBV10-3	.	CAISDPGHRSYEQYF	TGTGCCATCAGTGACCCGGGACATCGCTCCTACGAGCAGTACTTC
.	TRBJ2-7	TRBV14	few	CASSHPSEGFEQYF	TGTGCCAGCAGCCACCCTTCCGAGGGCTTCGAGCAGTACTTC
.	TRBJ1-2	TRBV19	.	CASSIVLTGYGYTF	TGTGCCAGTAGTATAGTTCTGACGGGCTATGGCTACACCTTC
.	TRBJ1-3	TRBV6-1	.	CASSEQGIAGNTIYF	TGTGCCAGCAGTGAACAGGGGATAGCTGGAAACACCATATATTTT
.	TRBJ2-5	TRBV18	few	CASSPPAGPETQYF	TGTGCCAGCTCACCACCGGCAGGGCCAGAGACCCAGTACTTC
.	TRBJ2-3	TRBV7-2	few	CASSSRTASTDTQYF	TGTGCCAGCAGCTCAAGGACAGCTAGCACAGATACGCAGTATTTT
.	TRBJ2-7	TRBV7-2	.	CASSEGITSFTYEQYF	TGTGCCAGCAGCGAGGGGATAACTAGTTTTACCTACGAGCAGTACTTC
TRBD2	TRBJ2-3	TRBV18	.	CASSPLGLAESTDTQYF	TGTGCCAGCTCACCATTAGGACTAGCGGAAAGCACAGATACGCAGTATTTT